This T cell receptor (beta chain) was obtained from a study of patients and donors after allogeneic stem cell transplantation. One entry per CDR3 protein, called by TCRdb with MiXCR from the RT-PCR reads. The table lists fewer than 500,000 distinct CDR3 sequences, roughly 17% of them singletons. CDR3 length equals 12 residues. The V end lost 1 base, the J end lost 8 bases, and 8 bases lay between the germline ends. Germline V gives CDR1 SEHNR, CDR2 FQNEAQ (reference sequence). The chain has TRBV7-9 and TRBJ1-2; no definite D call. The specimen was blood, either unsorted or a sorted T cell fraction (not recorded which). The source of this sequence is a human donor who was either an allogeneic HSCT recipient or a stem cell or donor lymphocyte infusion donor (not recorded which). It is not recorded whose cells these are; they may come from a transplant donor. The chain's CDR3 is CASSLVNRGYTF. The CDR3 nucleotides are TGTGCCAGCAGCTTAGTCAATCGGGGCTACACCTTC.